This T cell receptor beta chain was documented in a study of memory CD4+ T cells and cytomegalovirus serostatus. Whole-study results and caveats: The CMV-associated TCR signature appears largely within the CD4+ memory repertoire.

On this clone: Its antigen is not identified.

CDR1 SGHTA and CDR2 FQGNSA come from the germline V gene. The CDR3 contains 15 residues. J was trimmed by 8 bases and V by 1 base; bases with no gene match: 6. The sort gate was single viable CD3+CD4+CD8-CD45RO+ cells for memory CD4+ T cells. Profiled with immunoSEQ multiplex PCR; TCRdb holds only in-frame clones, not every one. The sample holds roughly 50,000 clones; around 78% are singletons and the top ten take roughly 1.7%. This sequence joins TRBV7-2 and TRBJ2-1, with 9 bases lining up with TRBD2. Sequencing was carried out using memory CD4+ T cells from blood. This TCR derives from an adult in good health and CMV-seronegative. The CDR3 here is CASSLGAGGRYEQFF. Written as DNA, the CDR3 is TGTGCCAGCAGCTTAGGAGCGGGGGGCCGATATGAGCAGTTCTTC. The entire variable domain, with the rest obtained from reference TRBV7-2 and TRBJ2-1, is as follows: GAGVSQSPSNKVTEKGKDVELRCDPISGHTALYWYRQSLGQGLEFLIYFQGNSAPDKSGLPSDRFSAERTGGSVSTLTIQRTQQEDSAVYLCASSLGAGGRYEQFFGPGTRLTVL.